The rows below give T cell receptor beta chains drawn from one sample of a study of cytomegalovirus exposure and HLA in healthy donors. Produced via immunoSEQ multiplex PCR; TCRdb's table is partial and in-frame only. The sample comprises roughly 150,000 clones, 85% of which are singletons, and 1% rests with the top ten. Sequencing input: PBMCs. The receptors here all came from a boy between 2 and 10 years old in good health and CMV-seronegative. CDR3s include the opening cysteine and the closing phenylalanine or tryptophan. The order of the fields is clone size, J gene, V gene, D gene, CDR3 protein, CDR3 DNA. D genes are given only for firm matches. Some rows mark clone size as missing; the rest say once, few, many or name a class of expanded clone.

>.|TRBJ2-3|TRBV27|.
CASSSLGAFSTDTQYF
TGTGCCAGCAGTTCCCTGGGAGCGTTCAGCACAGATACGCAGTATTTT
>.|TRBJ1-1|TRBV28|.
CASSPLVEDSDTEAFF
TGTGCCAGCAGCCCTCTTGTCGAGGACAGTGACACTGAAGCTTTCTTT
>.|TRBJ1-2|TRBV28|TRBD1
CASTQGAGGSGYTF
TGTGCCAGCACCCAGGGTGCAGGGGGCTCTGGCTACACCTTC
>.|TRBJ1-2|TRBV7-9|.
CASSAVSRQEAYGYTF
TGTGCCAGCAGCGCGGTCTCGAGACAGGAAGCCTATGGCTACACCTTC
>.|TRBJ1-1|TRBV2|.
CASRPDSSNTEAFF
TGTGCCAGCAGACCGGACAGCTCGAACACTGAAGCTTTCTTT
>.|TRBJ2-1|TRBV20-1|.
CSTLYNEQFF
TGCAGTACGCTATACAATGAGCAGTTCTTC
>.|TRBJ2-5|TRBV2|.
CASRLLGQPERNQETQYF
TGTGCCAGCCGCCTACTAGGACAGCCAGAGAGAAACCAAGAGACCCAGTACTTC
>.|TRBJ2-3|TRBV5-4|.
CASEALAGDTQYF
TGTGCCAGTGAAGCTCTGGCGGGAGATACGCAGTATTTT
>.|TRBJ1-1|TRBV2|TRBD1
CASSDDRGLTEAFF
TGTGCCAGCAGCGACGACAGGGGCTTAACTGAAGCTTTCTTT
>.|TRBJ1-4|TRBV4-1|.
CASSPTNEKLFF
TGCGCCAGCAGCCCGACAAATGAAAAACTGTTTTTT
>.|TRBJ2-1|TRBV29-1|.
CSVEVGVGLLDEQFF
TGCAGCGTTGAAGTGGGAGTGGGTTTATTGGATGAGCAGTTCTTC
>.|TRBJ1-1|TRBV28|.
CASTDPGGSAFF
TGTGCCAGCACCGACCCTGGGGGGTCGGCTTTCTTT
>.|TRBJ2-3|TRBV25-1|.
CASTSGRDRTDTQYF
TGTGCCAGCACCTCGGGGCGGGATCGCACAGATACGCAGTATTTT
>once|TRBJ1-2|TRBV11-2|TRBD1
CASSFGQGDFYGYTF
TGTGCCAGCAGCTTCGGCCAGGGGGACTTCTATGGCTACACCTTC
>.|TRBJ1-4|TRBV6-1|TRBD1
CASRERPGTGGTNEKLFF
TGTGCCAGCAGGGAAAGGCCCGGGACAGGGGGAACTAATGAAAAACTGTTTTTT
>.|TRBJ1-1|TRBV21-1|.
CASSKGTGLKNTEAFF
TGTGCCAGCAGCAAGGGCACAGGGTTAAAGAACACTGAAGCTTTCTTT
>.|TRBJ2-2|TRBV6-4|TRBD2
CASSDSGGGNTGELFF
TGTGCCAGCAGTGACTCCGGCGGGGGTAACACCGGGGAGCTGTTTTTT
>.|TRBJ2-1|TRBV7-8|TRBD2
CASSPPRGRAGNEQFF
TGTGCCAGCAGCCCCCCCCGCGGGAGGGCGGGTAATGAGCAGTTCTTC
>.|TRBJ1-3|TRBV2|.
CASIEPGTPGNTIYF
TGTGCCAGCATCGAGCCCGGGACACCGGGGAACACCATATATTTT
>.|TRBJ1-2|TRBV5-1|TRBD1
CASSLLTGEGYTF
TGCGCCAGCAGCTTACTCACAGGGGAAGGCTACACCTTC
>.|TRBJ1-2|TRBV2|.
CASLLGLYGYTF
TGTGCCAGCTTACTCGGACTCTATGGCTACACCTTC
>.|TRBJ1-5|TRBV6-1|TRBD1
CASSDGRGSNQPQHF
TGTGCCAGCAGTGACGGCAGGGGGAGCAATCAGCCCCAGCATTTT
>.|TRBJ2-1|TRBV11-2|TRBD1
CASSSLTGVRWQFF
TGTGCCAGCAGCTCGCTCACAGGGGTTCGGTGGCAGTTCTTC
>.|TRBJ1-5|TRBV5-4|.
CASSDGPSNQPQHF
TGTGCCAGCAGCGATGGCCCTAGCAATCAGCCCCAGCATTTT
>.|TRBJ2-7|TRBV6-5|.
CASSYSPGSYEQYF
TGTGCCAGCAGTTACTCCCCGGGGAGCTACGAGCAGTACTTC
>.|TRBJ2-1|TRBV7-9|TRBD1
CASSPGAGGNGQFF
TGTGCCAGCAGCCCCGGGGCAGGGGGCAACGGGCAGTTCTTC
>.|TRBJ1-2|TRBV6-1|.
CASSSQHPGGYTF
TGTGCCAGCAGTTCACAACATCCAGGCGGCTACACCTTC
>.|TRBJ1-2|TRBV15|TRBD1
CATSAAKGQGNYGYTF
TGTGCCACCAGCGCCGCCAAGGGACAGGGGAACTATGGCTACACCTTC
>.|TRBJ1-1|TRBV14|.
CASSRRTGWNTEAFF
TGTGCCAGCAGCCGGCGGACGGGGTGGAACACTGAAGCTTTCTTT
>.|TRBJ2-1|TRBV7-9|.
CASTEREYNEQFF
TGTGCCAGCACCGAAAGGGAGTACAATGAGCAGTTCTTC
>.|TRBJ2-7|TRBV5-8|TRBD1
CASSPRGDRLDEQYF
TGTGCCAGCAGCCCCAGAGGGGACAGGTTGGACGAGCAGTACTTC
>.|TRBJ1-1|TRBV28|.
CASSTGGMNTEAFF
TGTGCCAGCAGCACGGGGGGCATGAACACTGAAGCTTTCTTT
>.|TRBJ1-6|TRBV28|.
CASRLIQWRDNSPLHF
TGTGCCAGCAGACTTATACAGTGGAGGGATAATTCACCCCTCCACTTT
>once|TRBJ2-1|TRBV2|TRBD1
CASIPNRGREQFF
TGTGCCAGCATTCCCAACAGGGGTCGGGAGCAGTTCTTC